These 28 T cell receptor beta chains came from one sample sequenced in a study of blood T cell repertoires in COVID-19. Method: immunoSEQ multiplex PCR; TCRdb's copy keeps in-frame clones and lacks some. The table lists around 250,000 clones, around nine tenths of them singletons, with approximately 1.6% in the top ten. The source material was PBMCs or T cells enriched from blood (not recorded which). Receptor source: a woman aged 50 to 65 who had recovered from COVID-19.

The V gene is TRBV24-1, the J gene TRBJ2-1, with TRBD1 identical over 11 bases. V gave up 1 base and J gave up 7 bases; unmatched junction bases: 8. Germline V CDR1 and CDR2: KGHDR, SFDVKD. This CDR3 has 17 residues. The CDR3 reads CATSDFLGQGGRNEQFF. The CDR3 region has the DNA TGTGCCACCAGTGATTTCCTGGGACAGGGGGGGAGGAATGAGCAGTTCTTC.

The chain carries TRBV7-9 and TRBJ2-1, with 7 nucleotides matching TRBD2. The germline gives CDR1 SEHNR, CDR2 FQNEAQ (reference sequence). The CDR3 loop spans 14 amino acids. Trimming removed 1 base from V and 12 bases from J; junction bases left unmatched: 9. CDR3 bases: TGTGCCAGCAGCTTAGTGGGGGAGGGCGGGTCGCAGTTCTTC. Amino acids: CASSLVGEGGSQFF.

The rearrangement links TRBV9 to TRBJ2-2; 8 bases line up with TRBD2. The CDR3 extends over 16 amino acids. CDR1 is SGDLS and CDR2 is YYNGEE in the germline V gene. Losses at the gene ends were 2 bases for V and 5 bases for J; bases not matched to a gene: 8. CDR3 DNA: TGTGCCAGCAGCGTTCCAGCGGGAGAATATACCGGGGAGCTGTTTTTT. Protein product: CASSVPAGEYTGELFF.

The DNA for the CDR3 is TGTGCCAGCTCCGCCGGGACTCAGAGCGAGACCCAGTACTTC. Protein product: CASSAGTQSETQYF. The chain combines TRBV11-2 with TRBJ2-5; D is possibly TRBD2 (6 bases). The length of the CDR3 is 14 residues. V lost 8 bases and J 5 bases, leaving 18 bases between the germline ends. CDR1 SGHAT and CDR2 FQNNGV come from the germline V gene.

This sequence joins TRBV4-1 and TRBJ2-5; a weak D match, TRBD1 (5 bases). Trimming removed 4 bases at V and 2 bases at J, with 8 bases between. This CDR3 has 13 amino acids. CDR1 is MGHRA and CDR2 is YSYEKL in the germline V gene. The CDR3 DNA follows: TGCGCCAGCAGCCTAGGGGTTCAAGAGACCCAGTACTTC. It yields the protein CASSLGVQETQYF.

J is TRBJ1-1 and V is TRBV18, with 8 bases identical to TRBD1. V shed 4 bases and J 8 bases; nucleotides not matched to a gene: 9. The CDR3 is 14 residues long. Germline values: CDR1 KGHSH, CDR2 LQKENI. This chain's CDR3 is CASSLWDRPAEAFF. CDR3 nucleotides: TGTGCCAGCTCACTATGGGACAGGCCGGCCGAAGCTTTCTTT. Based on the CDR3 plus reference TRBV18 and TRBJ1-1, the full variable domain is NAGVMQNPRHLVRRRGQEARLRCSPMKGHSHVYWYRQLPEEGLKFMVYLQKENIIDESGMPKERFSAEFPKEGPSILRIQQVVRGDSAAYFCASSLWDRPAEAFFGQGTRLTVV.

The chain couples TRBV5-1 to TRBJ1-6; TRBD1 is a possible D gene (5 bases). CDR3 size: 15 residues. CDR1 SGHRS and CDR2 YFSETQ come from the germline V gene. With 8 bases removed from V and 0 bases from J, the gap between germline ends came to 12 bases. CDR3 sequence: CARDTSSSYNSPLHF. The CDR3 DNA sequence: TGCGCCAGGGACACGTCGAGCTCCTATAATTCACCCCTCCACTTT.

The J gene is TRBJ2-3, the V gene TRBV10-1; the match to TRBD2 covers 12 bases. This CDR3 spans 16 amino acids. Germline loops: CDR1 WNHNN, CDR2 SYGVQD (reference sequence). V trimming: 8 bases; J trimming: 0 bases; junction bases outside the gene matches: 6. CDR3 bases: TGCGCCAGCGGGGAGACTAGCGGGAGAAGCACAGATACGCAGTATTTT. Protein sequence: CASGETSGRSTDTQYF.

The V call is TRBV5-4, the J call TRBJ2-7; D possibly corresponds to TRBD2 (6 bases). V lost 3 bases and J lost 6, with 10 bases in between. This CDR3 is built from 12 residues. Germline CDR1 SGHNT, CDR2 YYREEE (reference sequence). The CDR3 loop is CASSSLTSEQYF. The CDR3 DNA sequence: TGTGCCAGCAGCTCCCTGACTAGCGAGCAGTACTTC. The full variable domain, with the rest looked up from reference TRBV5-4 and TRBJ2-7, is ETGVTQSPTHLIKTRGQQVTLRCSSQSGHNTVSWYQQALGQGPQFIFQYYREEENGRGNFPPRFSGLQFPNYSSELNVNALELDDSALYLCASSSLTSEQYFGPGTRLTVT.

The V and J genes are TRBV18 and TRBJ1-4; TRBD1 agrees at 7 bases. Trimming at V came to 6 bases and at J to 8 bases, leaving 12 bases not matched to a gene. Per germline, CDR1 KGHSH and CDR2 LQKENI. This CDR3 is 15 amino acids long. DNA of the CDR3: TGTGCCAGCTCCCCCCAGGGGGGCCCAGGGGAAAAACTGTTTTTT. As protein: CASSPQGGPGEKLFF.

This rearrangement joins TRBV6-2 or TRBV6-3 to TRBJ2-7; 9 nucleotides agree with TRBD1. J lost 2 bases, V lost 4 bases, and 9 bases had no gene match. The CDR3 contains 16 residues. Germline loops: CDR1 MNHEY, CDR2 SVGEGT. The CDR3 DNA sequence: TGTGCCAGCAGTTTGGGAGGGGGGACAGGGACCTACGAGCAGTACTTC. Translation gives CASSLGGGTGTYEQYF.

The gene calls are TRBV7-8 and TRBJ2-7, with 9 positions matching TRBD1. The CDR3 length is 15 residues. Unmatched junction bases numbered 5, after V lost 5 bases and J lost 0 bases. Per the germline V gene, CDR1 is SGHVS and CDR2 is FQNEAQ. CDR3 protein: CASSLGTGSSYEQYF. The CDR3, as DNA: TGTGCCAGCAGCCTAGGGACAGGGAGCTCCTACGAGCAGTACTTC.

This chain connects TRBV6-5 to TRBJ1-2; weak D call: TRBD1 (5 bases). V was pared by 6 bases and J by 2 bases, with 13 bases between. The CDR3 has 14 residues. Per the germline V gene, CDR1 is MNHEY and CDR2 is SVGAGI. The CDR3, as DNA: TGTGCCAGCAGAACGGGGGGAACAAACTATGGCTACACCTTC. Residues: CASRTGGTNYGYTF.

The rearrangement links TRBV10-2 to TRBJ1-4; perhaps TRBD1 as D (6 bases). The CDR3 loop spans 14 amino acids. Trimming shortened V by 5 bases and J by 4 bases, and 11 bases separated the two germline ends. CDR1 is WSHSY and CDR2 is SAAADI in the germline V gene. The DNA of the CDR3 is TGCGCCAGCAGTCTTCAGGGGTTTAATGAAAAACTGTTTTTT. The encoded protein is CASSLQGFNEKLFF.

The rearrangement links TRBV6-5 to TRBJ2-7, with D possibly matching TRBD1 (6 bases). The CDR3 contains 15 residues. V lost 1 base, J lost 3 bases, and 13 bases lay in between. Germline V CDR1 and CDR2: MNHEY, SVGAGI. CDR3 protein: CASSYYRVMSYEQYF. The CDR3 bases are TGTGCCAGCAGTTACTACAGGGTTATGAGCTACGAGCAGTACTTC.

The rearrangement links TRBV19 to TRBJ1-2, with 9 bases lining up with TRBD1. Per the germline V gene, CDR1 is LNHDA and CDR2 is SQIVND (reference sequence). The CDR3 runs 14 residues. V lost 9 bases to trimming and J lost 6 bases; unmatched junction nucleotides: 11. The chain's CDR3 is CASTRDREYHGYTF. The CDR3 coding sequence is TGTGCCAGCACCCGGGACAGGGAGTATCATGGCTACACCTTC.

The V call is TRBV19, the J call TRBJ1-3; 7 bases map to TRBD1. The V and J ends lost 1 base and 5 bases, in that order; junction bases with no gene match: 8. The CDR3 runs to 16 residues. Germline-derived CDR1 and CDR2 are LNHDA and SQIVND (reference sequence). The CDR3 coding sequence is TGTGCCAGTAGTATAGGCTACAGGGGAGGACGAAACACCATATATTTT. Its protein product is CASSIGYRGGRNTIYF.

The chain combines TRBV7-9 with TRBJ2-2, with 7 bases matching TRBD1. This CDR3 is built from 15 residues. The trim removed 4 bases at V and 9 bases at J, leaving 11 bases unmatched. The germline CDR1 and CDR2 sequences are SEHNR and FQNEAQ (reference sequence). The CDR3: CASSSRGQGVRELFF. The CDR3 nucleotides read TGTGCCAGCAGCTCCCGAGGTCAGGGGGTCCGGGAGCTGTTTTTT.

This rearrangement joins TRBV27 to TRBJ1-6; 8 bases fit TRBD1. The CDR3 loop spans 13 amino acids. Germline trimming cut 5 bases from V and 9 bases from J; bases unmatched to any gene: 3. Germline V lookup: CDR1 MNHEY, CDR2 SMNVEV (reference sequence). CDR3 coding DNA: TGTGCCAGCAGTGACAGGGGCGTTTCACCCCTCCACTTT. It is translated as CASSDRGVSPLHF.

This rearrangement joins TRBV11-2 to TRBJ2-7; 7 bases agree with TRBD2. Germline CDR1 reads SGHAT; CDR2 reads FQNNGV. With V trimmed by 2 bases and J by 6 bases, 13 bases remained unmatched. The CDR3 is made up of 16 amino acids. CDR3 region: CASSLSGGSLNAEQYF. CDR3 nucleotides: TGTGCCAGCAGCTTATCGGGCGGGAGTCTTAACGCCGAGCAGTACTTC.

The chain couples TRBV27 to TRBJ2-2; 8 bases agree with TRBD1. CDR3 length: 14 residues. Per the germline V gene, CDR1 is MNHEY and CDR2 is SMNVEV (reference sequence). V was clipped by 6 bases and J by 5 bases; unmatched bases: 5. CDR3 loop: CASRRTGGTGELFF. The CDR3 nucleotides read TGTGCCAGCAGGCGTACAGGGGGAACCGGGGAGCTGTTTTTT.

The rearrangement links TRBV30 to TRBJ2-3; D perhaps matches TRBD1 (6 bases). V lost 4 bases to trimming and J lost 4 bases, with 15 bases between them. CDR1 GTSNPN and CDR2 SVGIG come from the germline V gene (reference sequence). This CDR3 comprises 14 residues. CDR3 sequence (DNA): TGTGCCTGGACTACAGGGAAAGTTGCAGATACGCAGTATTTT. This codes for CAWTTGKVADTQYF.

V and J are TRBV5-1 and TRBJ2-3; the match to TRBD1 covers 8 bases. The CDR3 loop spans 15 amino acids. Germline trimming cut 3 bases from V and 3 bases from J; bases unmatched to any gene: 6. Germline lookup yields CDR1 SGHRS and CDR2 YFSETQ. The CDR3 DNA reads as TGCGCCAGCAGCTCGCAGGGGGCGCGGACAGATACGCAGTATTTT. Translating gives CASSSQGARTDTQYF.

The CDR3 reads CASSKVGEPSGTNNQPQHF. DNA for the CDR3: TGTGCCAGCAGCAAAGTGGGGGAACCTTCCGGGACAAACAATCAGCCCCAGCATTTT. This rearrangement joins TRBV21-1 to TRBJ1-5; TRBD1, the table's D call, lacks a check against the DNA. TRBV21-1 represents a pseudogene. This CDR3 comprises 19 residues.

The chain is built from TRBV10-1 and TRBJ2-2; D uncertain. Germline V gives CDR1 WNHNN, CDR2 SYGVQD (reference sequence). V lost 3 bases to trimming and J lost 0 bases, with 5 bases between them. CDR3 length equals 14 residues. In DNA, the CDR3 is TGCGCCAGCAGTGACGTCCCGAACACCGGGGAGCTGTTTTTT. It translates to CASSDVPNTGELFF.

A word on this clone: Other nucleotide sequences from this sample produce the same CDR3. The rearrangement links TRBV3-1 (or the pseudogene TRBV3-2) to TRBJ2-7; TRBD1 agrees at 12 bases. Germline CDR1 reads LGHDT; CDR2 reads YNNKEL (reference sequence). CDR3 length: 18 residues. The J segment lost 2 bases and the V segment lost 4 bases, leaving 12 bases of the junction unmatched. The CDR3 sequence is CASSRGTGGASGAYEQYF. CDR3 in DNA: TGTGCCAGCAGCCGCGGGACAGGGGGCGCGTCCGGAGCCTACGAGCAGTACTTC.

The CDR3 sequence is CASSQDVQGLLAGLSYEQYF. The CDR3, as DNA: TGTGCCAGCAGCCAAGATGTCCAGGGATTACTAGCGGGACTCTCCTACGAGCAGTACTTC. The rearrangement joins TRBV4-2 to TRBJ2-7; 10 positions agree with TRBD2. The CDR3 is 20 residues long. V lost 0 bases to trimming and J lost 0 bases; unmatched junction nucleotides: 14. The V gene's germline CDR1 is LGHNA and CDR2 YNFKEQ.

V gene TRBV10-3 combines with J gene TRBJ2-7, with TRBD1 matching over 11 bases. Germline V lookup: CDR1 ENHRY, CDR2 SYGVKD. The CDR3 spans 14 residues. V was pared by 10 bases and J by 5 bases, with 10 bases of the junction left unmatched. The CDR3, as DNA: TGTGCCAACCGGGCGGACAGGGGGCCGAACGAGCAGTACTTC. Translating it yields CANRADRGPNEQYF.